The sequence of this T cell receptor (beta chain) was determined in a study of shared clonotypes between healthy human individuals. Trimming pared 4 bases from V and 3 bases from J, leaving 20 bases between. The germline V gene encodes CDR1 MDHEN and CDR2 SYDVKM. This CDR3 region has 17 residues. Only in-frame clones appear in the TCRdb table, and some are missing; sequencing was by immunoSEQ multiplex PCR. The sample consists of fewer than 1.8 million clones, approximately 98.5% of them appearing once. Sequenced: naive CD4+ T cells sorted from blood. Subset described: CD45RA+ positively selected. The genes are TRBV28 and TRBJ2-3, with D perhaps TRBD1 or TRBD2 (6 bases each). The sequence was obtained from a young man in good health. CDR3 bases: TGTGCCAGCAGTTCCCCAGGAGGGACATTCGCAACAGATACGCAGTATTTT. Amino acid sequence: CASSSPGGTFATDTQYF. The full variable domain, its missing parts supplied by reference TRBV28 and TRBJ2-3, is DVKVTQSSRYLVKRTGEKVFLECVQDMDHENMFWYRQDPGLGLRLIYFSYDVKMKEKGDIPEGYSVSREKKERFSLILESASTNQTSMYLCASSSPGGTFATDTQYFGPGTRLTVL.